These 22 T cell receptor beta chains came from one sample sequenced in a study of cytomegalovirus exposure and HLA in healthy donors. Vbeta (60) and Jbeta (13) primers were used in the PCR. TCRdb's copy holds only in-frame clones and misses some; the assay was immunoSEQ multiplex PCR. The sample carries over 150,000 clones, 65% to 90% recorded once. Sequencing input: PBMCs. The receptors were gathered from a man aged 50 to 59 in good health and CMV-seropositive.

This chain joins TRBV9 and TRBJ2-1; possible D gene TRBD2, 6 bases. CDR3 size: 16 residues. The V gene lost 3 bases and the J gene lost 7 bases, with 20 bases spanning the gap. CDR1 and CDR2 from the germline V gene are SGDLS and YYNGEE. DNA for the CDR3: TGTGCCAGCAGCGGCCGGGACTCCCAGTCGTGGAATGAGCAGTTCTTC. This gives the protein CASSGRDSQSWNEQFF.

The chain combines TRBV4-3 with TRBJ1-2; 10 bases align to TRBD1. The length of the CDR3 is 15 residues. Trimming at V came to 5 bases and at J to 5 bases, leaving 8 bases not matched to a gene. CDR1 is LGHNA and CDR2 is YSLEER in the germline V gene. DNA of the CDR3: TGCGCCAGCAGCGGCCGGGACAGGGGTGTTTATGGCTACACCTTC. Its translation is CASSGRDRGVYGYTF.

The chain uses TRBV5-5 and TRBJ1-6; TRBD1 agrees at 8 bases. This CDR3 has 14 amino acids. The junction had 7 bases not matched to a gene; V was cut back by 6 bases and J by 8 bases. Germline loops: CDR1 SGHKS, CDR2 YYEKEE (reference sequence). The CDR3, as DNA: TGTGCCAGCATCGAGACAGGGGTTGATTCACCCCTCCACTTT. Translated, it gives CASIETGVDSPLHF.

This chain uses TRBV5-4 with TRBJ2-2, with 8 nucleotides matching TRBD1. V lost 4 bases to trimming and J lost 4 bases; unmatched junction nucleotides: 12. CDR1 is SGHNT, CDR2 YYREEE, per germline (reference sequence). The CDR3 is 17 amino acids. DNA of the CDR3: TGTGCCAGCAGCAAGGACGCCGGGACAGGAGGCACCGGGGAGCTGTTTTTT. This codes for CASSKDAGTGGTGELFF.

The V call is TRBV6-6, the J call TRBJ1-1; 10 positions match TRBD1. V lost 5 bases and J lost 5; bases outside the gene matches: 5. The CDR3 extends over 14 amino acids. Germline values: CDR1 MNHNY, CDR2 SVGAGI (reference sequence). Written as DNA, the CDR3 is TGTGCCAGCAGTCGGACAGGGGGTGAAACTGAAGCTTTCTTT. The encoded protein is CASSRTGGETEAFF.

The genes are TRBV6-5 and TRBJ2-7, with 9 bases identical to TRBD1. Germline V lookup: CDR1 MNHEY, CDR2 SVGAGI. After removal of 4 bases from V and 9 bases from J, the junction contained 7 bases not matched to a gene. The CDR3 is made up of 13 amino acids. The CDR3 nucleotides read TGTGCCAGCAGTTTAGGACAGGGGAGGGTGCAGTACTTC. It is translated as CASSLGQGRVQYF.

This clone appeared a single time. J is TRBJ2-5 and V is TRBV13; D gene unclear. The V end was cut by 5 bases, the J end by 5 bases, with 6 bases between. This CDR3 has 11 amino acids. Per germline, CDR1 PRHDT and CDR2 FYEKMQ (reference sequence). The CDR3, as DNA: TGTGCCAGCAGCACGCGGGAGACCCAGTACTTC. It codes for CASSTRETQYF.

The gene calls are TRBV30 and TRBJ1-1; D is possibly TRBD1 (5 bases). The CDR3 has 13 residues. V was shortened by 3 bases and J by 7 bases, with 15 bases between the two germline ends. Germline CDR1 is GTSNPN and CDR2 is SVGIG (reference sequence). The CDR3 reads CAWRKSLQGEAFF. Written as DNA, the CDR3 is TGTGCCTGGAGAAAATCACTCCAGGGTGAAGCTTTCTTT.

The chain has TRBV6-6 and TRBJ1-1; the D gene is possibly TRBD1 (6 bases). The CDR3 extends over 15 amino acids. The ends were cut back, 7 bases at V and 4 bases at J, with 19 bases in the middle. In germline, CDR1 is MNHNY, CDR2 SVGAGI (reference sequence). CDR3 protein: CASTVRGEGVTEAFF. As DNA, the CDR3 is TGTGCCAGCACCGTACGAGGAGAGGGGGTCACTGAAGCTTTCTTT.

This chain links TRBV30 with TRBJ1-5, with a possible D match to TRBD1 (5 bases). V was pared by 0 bases and J by 0 bases, with 18 bases between. The CDR3 consists of 18 residues. Germline V CDR1 and CDR2: GTSNPN, SVGIG (reference sequence). The CDR3 DNA reads as TGTGCCTGGAGTGTACAGGTCGTTTCTACGGCTAGCAATCAGCCCCAGCATTTT. Protein: CAWSVQVVSTASNQPQHF.

The J gene is TRBJ2-3, the V gene TRBV13; 8 nucleotides agree with TRBD2. CDR1 PRHDT and CDR2 FYEKMQ come from the germline V gene (reference sequence). The CDR3 has 18 residues. V dropped 6 bases and J dropped 5; count of bases not matched to a gene: 19. The CDR3 sequence is CASRPLALGLAGGDTQYF. CDR3 nucleotides: TGTGCCAGCAGACCCCTAGCCCTCGGACTAGCTGGGGGAGATACGCAGTATTTT.

The gene calls are TRBV6-1 and TRBJ2-3; 7 nucleotides match TRBD1. Germline V CDR1 and CDR2: MNHNS, SASEGT. This CDR3 region has 15 residues. V shed 8 bases and J 0 bases; nucleotides not matched to a gene: 8. The CDR3 sequence: CASLDRSPSTDTQYF. The CDR3 region has the DNA TGTGCCAGCCTGGACAGGTCTCCTAGCACAGATACGCAGTATTTT.

The rearrangement links TRBV5-4 to TRBJ2-5; TRBD1 matches at 10 bases. CDR1 is SGHNT, CDR2 YYREEE, per germline (reference sequence). This CDR3 spans 15 amino acids. V shed 3 bases and J 5 bases; nucleotides not matched to a gene: 7. Here the CDR3 reads CASSSRDRGSETQYF. The CDR3 DNA reads TGTGCCAGCAGCTCGAGGGACAGGGGATCCGAGACCCAGTACTTC.

In its sample, this clone was seen once. The chain joins TRBV28 to TRBJ2-7; 10 bases agree with TRBD2. The junction had 5 bases not matched to a gene; V was cut back by 8 bases and J by 4 bases. Germline V lookup: CDR1 MDHEN, CDR2 SYDVKM. The CDR3 runs 13 residues. The CDR3 DNA reads TGTGCCAGCGAGCGGGAGGGCCTTTACGAGCAGTACTTC. Translation gives CASEREGLYEQYF.

V is TRBV19 and J is TRBJ2-7; 9 nucleotides line up with TRBD1. The germline V gene encodes CDR1 LNHDA and CDR2 SQIVND (reference sequence). The CDR3 totals 15 residues. With 7 bases clipped from V and 2 bases from J, the junction kept 9 bases outside the gene matches. Here the CDR3 DNA reads TGTGCCAGTAATAAACAGGGGGCGCTTCCCTACGAGCAGTACTTC. Translated: CASNKQGALPYEQYF.

The CDR3 coding sequence is TGTGCCAGCAGCCATGAGACAGGTTCGGGCACTGAAGCTTTCTTT. Protein product: CASSHETGSGTEAFF. This rearrangement joins TRBV4-2 to TRBJ1-1; D perhaps matches TRBD1 (6 bases). Germline loops: CDR1 LGHNA, CDR2 YNFKEQ. V was pared by 3 bases and J by 4 bases, with 15 bases between. The CDR3 has 15 amino acids.

This clone has more than one count but fewer than ten. The V gene is TRBV10-3, the J gene TRBJ1-1; 9 nucleotides line up with TRBD1. Germline loops: CDR1 ENHRY, CDR2 SYGVKD. J was trimmed by 1 base and V by 8 bases; bases with no gene match: 2. The CDR3 consists of 13 residues. CDR3 in DNA: TGTGCCATCGGGGACAGGGCGAACACTGAAGCTTTCTTT. This translates into CAIGDRANTEAFF.

This chain links TRBV18 with TRBJ1-2; the D is unclear. The CDR3 has 14 amino acids. V was cut by 4 bases and J by 6 bases, with 15 bases left in between. Germline values: CDR1 KGHSH, CDR2 LQKENI. The CDR3 loop is CASSRGEDGDGYTF. DNA for the CDR3: TGTGCCAGCTCACGGGGAGAGGACGGAGATGGCTACACCTTC.

The J gene is TRBJ2-1, the V gene TRBV7-8, with 7 bases lining up with TRBD1. The CDR3 runs to 15 residues. After removal of 8 bases from V and 7 bases from J, the junction contained 14 bases not matched to a gene. Germline V CDR1 and CDR2: SGHVS, FQNEAQ. CDR3 DNA: TGTGCCAGCCAATCTTCAGGGGGTTCGGGGAATGAGCAGTTCTTC. Translating gives CASQSSGGSGNEQFF. Using reference TRBV7-8 and TRBJ2-1 for the parts outside the CDR3, the full variable domain is GAGVSQSPRYKVAKRGQDVALRCDPISGHVSLFWYQQALGQGPEFLTYFQNEAQLDKSGLPSDRFFAERPEGSVSTLKIQRTQQEDSAVYLCASQSSGGSGNEQFFGPGTRLTVL.

The chain links TRBV11-2 to TRBJ2-1, with D possibly TRBD2 on 5 matching bases. Between the trimmed V and J ends, which lost 0 bases and 2 bases, there was a span of 8 bases. This CDR3 is 15 amino acids long. The germline CDR1 and CDR2 sequences are SGHAT and FQNNGV. CDR3 region: CASSLETGTYNEQFF. The CDR3 bases are TGTGCCAGCAGCTTAGAAACGGGAACCTACAATGAGCAGTTCTTC.

This chain uses TRBV11-1 with TRBJ2-6; D may be TRBD1 (7 bases). V shed 2 bases and J shed 3 bases, with 14 bases lying between them. The CDR3 extends over 17 amino acids. In germline, CDR1 is SGHAT, CDR2 FQDESV (reference sequence). The CDR3 sequence is CASSLIGGTDGANVLTF. Written as DNA, the CDR3 is TGTGCCAGCAGCTTAATTGGGGGGACAGATGGGGCCAACGTCCTGACTTTC.

This chain links TRBV28 with TRBJ1-6, with D uncertain. The CDR3 covers 13 residues. The ends were cut back, 2 bases at V and 9 bases at J, with 8 bases in the middle. From germline, CDR1 is MDHEN and CDR2 SYDVKM. CDR3 sequence (DNA): TGTGCCAGCAGTTTAGGGAGGATTTCACCCCTCCACTTT. Translation gives CASSLGRISPLHF.